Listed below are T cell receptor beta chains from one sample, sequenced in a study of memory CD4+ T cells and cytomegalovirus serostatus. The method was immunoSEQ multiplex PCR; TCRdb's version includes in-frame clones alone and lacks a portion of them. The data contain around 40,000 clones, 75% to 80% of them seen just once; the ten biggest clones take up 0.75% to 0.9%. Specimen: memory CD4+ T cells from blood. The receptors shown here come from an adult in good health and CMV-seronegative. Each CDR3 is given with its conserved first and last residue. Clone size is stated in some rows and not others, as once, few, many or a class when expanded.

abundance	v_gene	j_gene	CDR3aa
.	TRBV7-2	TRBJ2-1	CASSLVSGGLAKYNEQFF
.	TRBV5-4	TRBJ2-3	CASSIGGIGTDTQYF
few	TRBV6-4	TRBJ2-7	CASSDNGLAHSYEQYF
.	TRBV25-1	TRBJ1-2	CASSPSGGGRGYTF
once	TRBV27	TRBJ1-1	CASSLDRVTEAFF
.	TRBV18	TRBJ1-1	CASSRPGTEAFF
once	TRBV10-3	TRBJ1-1	CAISESQGKGDIEAFF
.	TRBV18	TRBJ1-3	CASSPTGGPQGGNTIYF
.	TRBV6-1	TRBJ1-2	CASSEASGTAGYGYTF
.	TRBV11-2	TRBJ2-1	CASSFGQPNNEQFF
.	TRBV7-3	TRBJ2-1	CASSPQGGSSYNEQFF
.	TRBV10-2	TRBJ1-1	CASSPIAGNTEAFF